The clone carrying this TCR beta chain turned up a few times. Its antigen remains unidentified. This sample was included in a study of T cell repertoires in cytomegalovirus infection. Study results and limitations: HLA-C-restricted, CMV-specific TCR beta clonotypes were dominant ex vivo.

J gave up 1 base and V 2 bases, and 9 bases lay outside the gene matches. This CDR3 comprises 19 residues. TCRdb analysed the reads with MiXCR anew, one entry per CDR3 protein. This sample has a few hundred thousand distinct CDR3 sequences, with about 33% found just once. The rearrangement links TRBV12-3 or TRBV12-4 to TRBJ1-3; 12 positions agree with TRBD1. The specimen comprised cultured PBMCs, sampled from culture after CMV antigen stimulation. The sequence came from a human donor in good health (CMV status not recorded). Some clones in this sample may be carry-over from other donors' samples. CDR3 loop: CASSLYRDRGQGSGNTIYF. For the CDR3, the DNA is TGTGCCAGCAGTTTATATCGGGACAGGGGGCAGGGGTCTGGAAACACCATATATTTT.